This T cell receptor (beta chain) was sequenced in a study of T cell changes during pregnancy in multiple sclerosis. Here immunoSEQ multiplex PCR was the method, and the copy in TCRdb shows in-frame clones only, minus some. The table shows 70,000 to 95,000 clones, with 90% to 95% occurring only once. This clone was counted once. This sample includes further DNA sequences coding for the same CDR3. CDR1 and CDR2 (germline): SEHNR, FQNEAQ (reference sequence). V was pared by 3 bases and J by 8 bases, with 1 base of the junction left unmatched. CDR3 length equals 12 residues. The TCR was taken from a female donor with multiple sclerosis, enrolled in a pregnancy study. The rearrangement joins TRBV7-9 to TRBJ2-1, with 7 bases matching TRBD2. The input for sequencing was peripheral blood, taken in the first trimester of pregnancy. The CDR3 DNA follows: TGTGCCAGCAGCTTGGGAGGGGATGAGCAGTTCTTC. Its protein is CASSLGGDEQFF. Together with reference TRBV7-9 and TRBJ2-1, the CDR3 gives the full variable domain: DTGVSQNPRHKITKRGQNVTFRCDPISEHNRLYWYRQTLGQGPEFLTYFQNEAQLEKSRLLSDRFSAERPKGSFSTLEIQRTEQGDSAMYLCASSLGGDEQFFGPGTRLTVL.